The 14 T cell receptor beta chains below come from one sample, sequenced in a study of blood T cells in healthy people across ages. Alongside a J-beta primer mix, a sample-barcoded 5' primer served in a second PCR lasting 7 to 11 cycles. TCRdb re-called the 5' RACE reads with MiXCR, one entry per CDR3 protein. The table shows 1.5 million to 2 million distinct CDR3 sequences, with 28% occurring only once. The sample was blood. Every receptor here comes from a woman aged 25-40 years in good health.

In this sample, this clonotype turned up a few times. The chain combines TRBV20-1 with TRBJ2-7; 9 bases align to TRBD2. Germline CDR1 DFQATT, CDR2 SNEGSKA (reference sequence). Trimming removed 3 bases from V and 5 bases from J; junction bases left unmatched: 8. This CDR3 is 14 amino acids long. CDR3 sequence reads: CSASNSGRFHEQYF. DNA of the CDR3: TGCAGTGCTAGTAACAGCGGGAGGTTCCACGAGCAGTACTTC.

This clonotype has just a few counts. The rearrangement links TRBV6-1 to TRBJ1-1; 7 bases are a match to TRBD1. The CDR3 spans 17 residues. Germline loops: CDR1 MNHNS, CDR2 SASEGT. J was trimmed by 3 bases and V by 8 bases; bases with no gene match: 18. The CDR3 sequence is CASLRQGVGTVYTEAFF. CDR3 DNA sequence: TGTGCCAGCCTTAGACAGGGAGTGGGAACAGTGTACACTGAAGCTTTCTTT.

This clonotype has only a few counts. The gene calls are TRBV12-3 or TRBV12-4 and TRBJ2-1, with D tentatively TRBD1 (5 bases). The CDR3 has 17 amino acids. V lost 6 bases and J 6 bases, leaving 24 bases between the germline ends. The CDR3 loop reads CASSPRLAWAGINEQFF. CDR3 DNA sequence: TGTGCCAGCAGCCCTAGGTTGGCGTGGGCAGGGATCAATGAGCAGTTCTTC.

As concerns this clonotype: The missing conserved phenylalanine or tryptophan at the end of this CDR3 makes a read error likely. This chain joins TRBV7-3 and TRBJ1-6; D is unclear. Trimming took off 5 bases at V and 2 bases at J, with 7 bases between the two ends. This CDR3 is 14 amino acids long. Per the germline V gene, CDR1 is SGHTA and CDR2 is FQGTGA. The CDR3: CASSPGTYNSPLHI. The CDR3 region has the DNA TGTGCCAGCAGCCCCGGGACCTATAATTCACCCCTCCACATT.

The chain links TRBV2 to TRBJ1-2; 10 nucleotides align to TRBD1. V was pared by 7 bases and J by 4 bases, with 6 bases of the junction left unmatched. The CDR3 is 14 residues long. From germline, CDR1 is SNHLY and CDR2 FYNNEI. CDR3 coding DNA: TGTGCCAGCAACCCAGGACAGGGGGTCTATGGCTACACCTTC. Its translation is CASNPGQGVYGYTF.

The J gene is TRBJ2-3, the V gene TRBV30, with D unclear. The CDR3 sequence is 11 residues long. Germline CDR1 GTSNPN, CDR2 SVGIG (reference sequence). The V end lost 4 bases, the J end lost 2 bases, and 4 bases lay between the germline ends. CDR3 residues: CAWTVTDTQYF. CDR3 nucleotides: TGTGCCTGGACGGTCACAGATACGCAGTATTTT.

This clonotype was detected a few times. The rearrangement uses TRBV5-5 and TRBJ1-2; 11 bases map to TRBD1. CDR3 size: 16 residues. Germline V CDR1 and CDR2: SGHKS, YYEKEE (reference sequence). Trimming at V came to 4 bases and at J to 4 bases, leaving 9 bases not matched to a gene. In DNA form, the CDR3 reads TGTGCCAGCAGCGCTCCCGGGACAGGGGGGAGCTATGGCTACACCTTC. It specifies CASSAPGTGGSYGYTF.

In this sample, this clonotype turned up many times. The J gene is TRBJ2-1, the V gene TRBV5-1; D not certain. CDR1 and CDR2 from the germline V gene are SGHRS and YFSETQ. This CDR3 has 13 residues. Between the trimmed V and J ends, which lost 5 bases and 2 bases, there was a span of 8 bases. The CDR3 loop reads CASRGATYNEQFF. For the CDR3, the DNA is TGCGCCAGCAGAGGAGCTACCTACAATGAGCAGTTCTTC.

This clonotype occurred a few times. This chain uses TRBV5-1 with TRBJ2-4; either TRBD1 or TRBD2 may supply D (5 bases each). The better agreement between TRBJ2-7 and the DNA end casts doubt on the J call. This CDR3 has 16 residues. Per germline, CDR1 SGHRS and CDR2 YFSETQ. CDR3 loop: CASSLAAGTTLREQYF. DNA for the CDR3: TGCGCCAGCAGCTTGGCCGCCGGGACCACCCTGCGCGAGCAGTACTTC.

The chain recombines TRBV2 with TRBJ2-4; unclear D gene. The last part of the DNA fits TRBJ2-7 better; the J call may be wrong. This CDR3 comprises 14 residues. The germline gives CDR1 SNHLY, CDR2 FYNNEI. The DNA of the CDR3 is TGTGCCAGCAGGCACCGCACGGTACGCTACGAGCAGTACTTC. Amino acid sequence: CASRHRTVRYEQYF.

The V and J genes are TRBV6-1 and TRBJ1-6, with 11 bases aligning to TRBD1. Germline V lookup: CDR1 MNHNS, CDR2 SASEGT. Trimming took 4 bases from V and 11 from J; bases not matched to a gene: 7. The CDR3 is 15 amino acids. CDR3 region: CASSVTGTGGPPLHF. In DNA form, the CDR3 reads TGTGCCAGCAGTGTAACCGGGACAGGGGGGCCACCCCTCCACTTT.

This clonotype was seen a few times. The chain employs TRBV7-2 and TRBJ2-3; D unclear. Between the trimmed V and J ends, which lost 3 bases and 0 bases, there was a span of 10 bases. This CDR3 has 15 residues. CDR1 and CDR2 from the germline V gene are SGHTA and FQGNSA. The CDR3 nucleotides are TGTGCCAGCAGCTTCGGACCTTATAGCACAGATACGCAGTATTTT. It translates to CASSFGPYSTDTQYF.

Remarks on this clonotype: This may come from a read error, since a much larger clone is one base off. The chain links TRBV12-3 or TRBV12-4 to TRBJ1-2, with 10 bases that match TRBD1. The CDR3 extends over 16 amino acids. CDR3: CVSSLEIGTGDYGYTF. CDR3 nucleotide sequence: TGTGTCAGCAGTTTAGAGATCGGGACAGGGGACTATGGCTACACCTTC.

The CDR3, as DNA: TGTGCCACCAAGGTCCCAGGTACTAGCACAGATACGCAGTATTTT. As protein: CATKVPGTSTDTQYF. The J gene is TRBJ2-3, the V gene TRBV6-1; unclear D gene. The ends were cut back, 10 bases at V and 0 bases at J, with 17 bases in the middle. Germline assignment: CDR1 MNHNS and CDR2 SASEGT. The CDR3 loop spans 15 amino acids.